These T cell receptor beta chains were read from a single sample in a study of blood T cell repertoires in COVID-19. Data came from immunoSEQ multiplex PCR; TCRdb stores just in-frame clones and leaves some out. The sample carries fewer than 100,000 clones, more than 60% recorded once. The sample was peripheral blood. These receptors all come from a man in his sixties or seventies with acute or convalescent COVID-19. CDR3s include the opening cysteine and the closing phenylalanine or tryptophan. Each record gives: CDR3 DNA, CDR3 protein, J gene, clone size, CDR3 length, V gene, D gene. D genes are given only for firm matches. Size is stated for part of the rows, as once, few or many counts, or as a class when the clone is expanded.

DNA: TGTGCCAGTAGTATTGGGGCGGGAGGCCGCAATGAGCAGTTCTTC
CDR3: CASSIGAGGRNEQFF
J: TRBJ2-1
size: NA
length: 15
V: TRBV19
D: TRBD2

DNA: TGTGCCACCAGCAGAGATGCGACTTTATTTTACGATCAGTACTTC
CDR3: CATSRDATLFYDQYF
J: TRBJ2-7
size: NA
length: 15
V: TRBV15
D: NA

DNA: TGTGCCAGCAGCTTGGTTCTAGCGGGAGGTGCAGATACGCAGTATTTT
CDR3: CASSLVLAGGADTQYF
J: TRBJ2-3
size: NA
length: 16
V: TRBV5-4
D: TRBD2

DNA: TGTGCCACCAGGGGGCGAAGTTACACAGATACGCAGTATTTT
CDR3: CATRGRSYTDTQYF
J: TRBJ2-3
size: NA
length: 14
V: TRBV15
D: NA

DNA: TGTGCCAGCAGCTCGACAGGGGGTGGAAACACCATATATTTT
CDR3: CASSSTGGGNTIYF
J: TRBJ1-3
size: NA
length: 14
V: TRBV11-2
D: TRBD1

DNA: TGTGCCAGCAGCGTGACGGGACTCGGCACAGATACGCAGTATTTT
CDR3: CASSVTGLGTDTQYF
J: TRBJ2-3
size: NA
length: 15
V: TRBV9
D: NA

DNA: TGTGCCAGCAGCTTTGGACAGTCTCGCAGCGGCTACACCTTC
CDR3: CASSFGQSRSGYTF
J: TRBJ1-2
size: NA
length: 14
V: TRBV7-2
D: NA

DNA: TGTGCCAGTAGTATAGAATCCGGGACAGGGCGCAGCGAGCAGTACTTC
CDR3: CASSIESGTGRSEQYF
J: TRBJ2-7
size: NA
length: 16
V: TRBV19
D: TRBD1

DNA: TGTGCCACCAGTGAGAGGAGGGACAATGAGCAGTTCTTC
CDR3: CATSERRDNEQFF
J: TRBJ2-1
size: NA
length: 13
V: TRBV24-1
D: NA

DNA: TGTGCCAGCAGCCCGGGACTACCCTCCTACAATGAGCAGTTCTTC
CDR3: CASSPGLPSYNEQFF
J: TRBJ2-1
size: NA
length: 15
V: TRBV5-4
D: TRBD2

DNA: TGCAGTGAAGAGAGCTATGGCTACACCTTC
CDR3: CSEESYGYTF
J: TRBJ1-2
size: NA
length: 10
V: TRBV20-1
D: NA

DNA: TGTGCCAGCAGGGGGCCGGGGACAGGGGAGAACTATGGCTACACCTTC
CDR3: CASRGPGTGENYGYTF
J: TRBJ1-2
size: NA
length: 16
V: TRBV6-4
D: TRBD1

DNA: TGTGCCAGCAGTGGAGGGCTTTCGGCAGGGGGTCGCGAGCAGTACTTC
CDR3: CASSGGLSAGGREQYF
J: TRBJ2-7
size: once
length: 16
V: TRBV2
D: TRBD1

DNA: TGCGCCAGCAGCCAACTAGCGGGGACCGGGGAGCTGTTTTTT
CDR3: CASSQLAGTGELFF
J: TRBJ2-2
size: few
length: 14
V: TRBV4-1
D: TRBD2

DNA: TGTGCCAGCATCACGACCCGGGGTTCCTACGAGCAGTACTTC
CDR3: CASITTRGSYEQYF
J: TRBJ2-7
size: NA
length: 14
V: TRBV6-5
D: NA

DNA: TGTGCCAGCAGCAAGGGACTAGCGGGCGCCGGGGAGCTGTTTTTT
CDR3: CASSKGLAGAGELFF
J: TRBJ2-2
size: few
length: 15
V: TRBV28
D: TRBD2

DNA: TGTGCCTTTTTTGCGGGGACAGCGGACACGAGTGGCGGGGAGCTGTTTTTT
CDR3: CAFFAGTADTSGGELFF
J: TRBJ2-2
size: few
length: 17
V: TRBV5-4
D: NA

DNA: TGTGCCAGCAGCTTGGCCGAGGGTCACACTGAAGCTTTCTTT
CDR3: CASSLAEGHTEAFF
J: TRBJ1-1
size: NA
length: 14
V: TRBV5-6
D: NA

DNA: TGTGCCTGGAGTACAGGTAGCAATCAGCCCCAGCATTTT
CDR3: CAWSTGSNQPQHF
J: TRBJ1-5
size: few
length: 13
V: TRBV30
D: NA

DNA: TGCGCCAGCAAAGTGGGAGGGCCCAGATGGACAGATACGCAGTATTTT
CDR3: CASKVGGPRWTDTQYF
J: TRBJ2-3
size: NA
length: 16
V: TRBV10-1
D: TRBD2

DNA: TGTGCCAGCAGCTTAAGGGACAGTGGGCAGCCCCAGCATTTT
CDR3: CASSLRDSGQPQHF
J: TRBJ1-5
size: few
length: 14
V: TRBV7-2
D: TRBD1

DNA: TGCGCCAGCAGCTTGGGGGACAGGGGGCTGTACGAGCAGTACTTC
CDR3: CASSLGDRGLYEQYF
J: TRBJ2-7
size: NA
length: 15
V: TRBV5-1
D: TRBD1

DNA: TGTGCCAGCTCTCCGGCGCGGGGGGTATATCTTTTC
CDR3: CASSPARGVYLF
J: TRBJ1-2
size: NA
length: 12
V: TRBV7-9
D: NA

DNA: TGTGCCACCGGGACTAGCTCCTACAATGAGCAGTTCTTC
CDR3: CATGTSSYNEQFF
J: TRBJ2-1
size: NA
length: 13
V: TRBV15
D: TRBD2

DNA: TGTGCCAGCAGTTTAGGGACAGGGTATAGGAACACTGAAGCTTTCTTT
CDR3: CASSLGTGYRNTEAFF
J: TRBJ1-1
size: NA
length: 16
V: TRBV27
D: TRBD1

DNA: TGTGCCAGCAGCCCCTTTGCGGGACCTACCGGGGAGCTGTTTTTT
CDR3: CASSPFAGPTGELFF
J: TRBJ2-2
size: NA
length: 15
V: TRBV7-2
D: NA

DNA: TGCGCCAGCAGCTCATTCAACAGGGGCACTGAAGCTTTCTTT
CDR3: CASSSFNRGTEAFF
J: TRBJ1-1
size: NA
length: 14
V: TRBV5-1
D: TRBD1

DNA: TGTGCCAGCAGTCCGGGGGACAGGGTGAATTCACCCCTCCACTTT
CDR3: CASSPGDRVNSPLHF
J: TRBJ1-6
size: NA
length: 15
V: TRBV2
D: TRBD1

DNA: TGTGCCAGCAGTTCCCTCGGGAACACTGAAGCTTTCTTT
CDR3: CASSSLGNTEAFF
J: TRBJ1-1
size: NA
length: 13
V: TRBV27
D: NA

DNA: TGTGCCAGCAGTTACGGGGTAGGGGCGACTGAAGCTTTCTTT
CDR3: CASSYGVGATEAFF
J: TRBJ1-1
size: NA
length: 14
V: TRBV6-2/TRBV6-3
D: NA

DNA: TGTGCCAGCAGCCTGACTAGGAATGAGGCTGAGCAGTTCTTC
CDR3: CASSLTRNEAEQFF
J: TRBJ2-1
size: NA
length: 14
V: TRBV11-2
D: NA

DNA: TGTGCCAGCAGGGGGAGAGCGGGAGCGGGGCCAGATACGCAGTATTTT
CDR3: CASRGRAGAGPDTQYF
J: TRBJ2-3
size: NA
length: 16
V: TRBV28
D: TRBD2

DNA: TGTGCCAGCAGCTTTTCTAGCGGGAGGGCGGTGGGCACCGGGGAGCTGTTTTTT
CDR3: CASSFSSGRAVGTGELFF
J: TRBJ2-2
size: once
length: 18
V: TRBV7-2
D: TRBD2

DNA: TGTGCCAGCAGGCCCCGGGAGGGGGGGGCAGCTTTCTTT
CDR3: CASRPREGGAAFF
J: TRBJ1-1
size: NA
length: 13
V: TRBV27
D: NA

DNA: TGTGCCAGCAGCCTCCCGGGACAGGGTCTTAACGAGCAGTACTTC
CDR3: CASSLPGQGLNEQYF
J: TRBJ2-7
size: once
length: 15
V: TRBV4-2
D: TRBD1

DNA: TGTGCCAGTAGTATCCCCAGGGGGCTTAGCACCGGGGAGCTGTTTTTT
CDR3: CASSIPRGLSTGELFF
J: TRBJ2-2
size: once
length: 16
V: TRBV19
D: TRBD1

DNA: TGCGCCAGCAGCCCGACAGGGAACACCGGGGAGCTGTTTTTT
CDR3: CASSPTGNTGELFF
J: TRBJ2-2
size: NA
length: 14
V: TRBV5-1
D: NA

DNA: TGTGCCAGCAGTGAACCCCGTGGAGGTGGGTATTCACCCCTCCACTTT
CDR3: CASSEPRGGGYSPLHF
J: TRBJ1-6
size: few
length: 16
V: TRBV25-1
D: NA

DNA: TGCGCCAGCAGCCAAGTGGGACAGGGTAATAGGGGCTACACCTTC
CDR3: CASSQVGQGNRGYTF
J: TRBJ1-2
size: NA
length: 15
V: TRBV4-3
D: TRBD1

DNA: TGTGCCAGCAGCTGGGGACAGGGAAAAAATCAGCCCCAGCATTTT
CDR3: CASSWGQGKNQPQHF
J: TRBJ1-5
size: NA
length: 15
V: TRBV6-1
D: TRBD1

DNA: TGTGCCAGCAGGGCGGGAGTGTACACCGGGGAGCTGTTTTTT
CDR3: CASRAGVYTGELFF
J: TRBJ2-2
size: once
length: 14
V: TRBV9
D: TRBD2

DNA: TGTGCCAGCAAAGGGGGCAGAGATACGCAGTATTTT
CDR3: CASKGGRDTQYF
J: TRBJ2-3
size: NA
length: 12
V: TRBV5-6
D: TRBD1

DNA: TGTGCCAGCAGTGTACGGGACAGGGAGCTGGATGAGCAGTTCTTC
CDR3: CASSVRDRELDEQFF
J: TRBJ2-1
size: once
length: 15
V: TRBV25-1
D: TRBD1

DNA: TGTGCCAGCAGCCGGACAAGTCTACCCCAGAATGCCGGGGAGCTGTTTTTT
CDR3: CASSRTSLPQNAGELFF
J: TRBJ2-2
size: NA
length: 17
V: TRBV7-9
D: NA

DNA: TGCGCCAGCAGCTTGGCCCCGACTAGCGGGAATGAGCAGTTCTTC
CDR3: CASSLAPTSGNEQFF
J: TRBJ2-1
size: NA
length: 15
V: TRBV5-1
D: TRBD2

DNA: TGTGCCGCCCTCGCGGTTTATGGCTACACCTTC
CDR3: CAALAVYGYTF
J: TRBJ1-2
size: NA
length: 11
V: TRBV28
D: NA

DNA: TGTGCCAGCAGTTTACCGGGGTGGACTTCACCCCTCCACTTT
CDR3: CASSLPGWTSPLHF
J: TRBJ1-6
size: NA
length: 14
V: TRBV28
D: NA

DNA: TGTGCCAGCTCACCAGAGGACACCTTAGCCAAAAACATTCAGTACTTC
CDR3: CASSPEDTLAKNIQYF
J: TRBJ2-4
size: NA
length: 16
V: TRBV18
D: NA

DNA: TGTGCCAGCAGTTTGGACAGGGTGGACACTGAAGCTTTCTTT
CDR3: CASSLDRVDTEAFF
J: TRBJ1-1
size: NA
length: 14
V: TRBV27
D: TRBD1

DNA: TGCAGTGCTAGTGATGCGTCTGGCTACACCTTC
CDR3: CSASDASGYTF
J: TRBJ1-2
size: NA
length: 11
V: TRBV20-1
D: NA

DNA: TGCGCCAGCAGCTTGGCCTCAGGGGATCAGCCCCAGCATTTT
CDR3: CASSLASGDQPQHF
J: TRBJ1-5
size: NA
length: 14
V: TRBV5-1
D: NA

DNA: TGTGCCAGCACCGAGACTAGCTATACCGGGGAGCTGTTTTTT
CDR3: CASTETSYTGELFF
J: TRBJ2-2
size: NA
length: 14
V: TRBV25-1
D: TRBD2

DNA: TGTGCCAGCAGTTCTCTGTCTAGCGGGAGGGCCAGAAACATTCAGTACTTC
CDR3: CASSSLSSGRARNIQYF
J: TRBJ2-4
size: NA
length: 17
V: TRBV6-2/TRBV6-3
D: TRBD2

DNA: TGTGCCAGCAGCCGGACTAGCGGCACAGATACGCAGTATTTT
CDR3: CASSRTSGTDTQYF
J: TRBJ2-3
size: NA
length: 14
V: TRBV6-5
D: TRBD2

DNA: TGTGCCAGCAGTTACTCATCCCCCTACAGGTACGAGCAGTACTTC
CDR3: CASSYSSPYRYEQYF
J: TRBJ2-7
size: NA
length: 15
V: TRBV6-5
D: NA

DNA: TGTGCCAGCAGTTTGTTGGGTAACGCAGGGGGCCTCGGTCCCCGTATATATCATGAAGCTTTCTTT
CDR3: CASSLLGNAGGLGPRIYHEAFF
J: TRBJ1-1
size: NA
length: 22
V: TRBV27
D: TRBD1